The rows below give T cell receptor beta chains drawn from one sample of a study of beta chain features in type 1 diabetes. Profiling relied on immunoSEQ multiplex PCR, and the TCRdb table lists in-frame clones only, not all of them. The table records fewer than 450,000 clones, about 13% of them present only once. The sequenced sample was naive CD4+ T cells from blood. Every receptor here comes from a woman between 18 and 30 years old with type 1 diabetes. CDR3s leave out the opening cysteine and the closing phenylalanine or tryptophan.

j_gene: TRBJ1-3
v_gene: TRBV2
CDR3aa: ASSPQGGGNTIY

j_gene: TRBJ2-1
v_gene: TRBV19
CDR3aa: ASSIAAESSYNEQF

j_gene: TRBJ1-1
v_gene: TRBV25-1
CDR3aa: ASSEWGLNTEAF

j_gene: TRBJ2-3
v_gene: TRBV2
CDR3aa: ASNAWREDTQY

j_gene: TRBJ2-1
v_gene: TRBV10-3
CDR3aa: AISEGGSSYNEQF

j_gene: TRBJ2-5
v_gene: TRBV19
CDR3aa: ASRRTGEGTQY

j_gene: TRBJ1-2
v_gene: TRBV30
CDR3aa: AWRGFYGYT

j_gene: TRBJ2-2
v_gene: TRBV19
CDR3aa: ASSQGRGPIWDTGELF

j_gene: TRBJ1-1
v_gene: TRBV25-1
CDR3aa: ASSEVGSQGTEAF

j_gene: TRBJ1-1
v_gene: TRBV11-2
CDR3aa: ASSLVGRSEAF

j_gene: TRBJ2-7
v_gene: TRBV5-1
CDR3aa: ASSWKPGQETYEQY

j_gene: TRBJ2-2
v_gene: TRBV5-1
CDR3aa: ASSTDTWTGELF

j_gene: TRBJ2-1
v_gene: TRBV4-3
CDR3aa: ASTASGRVDYNEQF

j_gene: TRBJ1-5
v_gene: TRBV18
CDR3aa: ASSAGTGGFGPQH